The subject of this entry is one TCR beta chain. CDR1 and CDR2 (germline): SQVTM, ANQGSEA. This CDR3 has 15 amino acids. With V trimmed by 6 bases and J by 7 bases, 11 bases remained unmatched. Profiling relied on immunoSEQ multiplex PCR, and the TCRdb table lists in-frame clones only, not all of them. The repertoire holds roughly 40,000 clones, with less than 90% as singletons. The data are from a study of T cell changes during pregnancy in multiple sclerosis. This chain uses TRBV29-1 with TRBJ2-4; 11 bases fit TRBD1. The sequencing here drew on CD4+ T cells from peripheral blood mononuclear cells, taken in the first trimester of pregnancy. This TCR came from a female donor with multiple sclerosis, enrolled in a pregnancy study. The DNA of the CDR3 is TGCAGCGTGAGAGCCGGGACAGGGGGACAGAACATTCAGTACTTC. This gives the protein CSVRAGTGGQNIQYF. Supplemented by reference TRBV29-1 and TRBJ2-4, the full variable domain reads SAVISQKPSRDICQRGTSLTIQCQVDSQVTMMFWYRQQPGQSLTLIATANQGSEATYESGFVIDKFPISRPNLTFSTLTVSNMSPEDSSIYLCSVRAGTGGQNIQYFGAGTRLSVL.